This T cell receptor (beta chain) stems from a study of cytomegalovirus exposure and HLA in healthy donors (TCRdb year 2017). With regard to the full study: An earlier analysis of several hundred of the donors reported over 250 Gb of sequence data and 100 million to 120 million unique TCR beta sequences obtained from roughly 180 million T cells. In an earlier analysis of several hundred of the donors, high-throughput TCR beta sequencing was used to judge whether each TCR beta V gene segment behaved as functional or pseudogenic. Typing coverage varied by locus: roughly 620-640 donors for A, B, C, DRB1 and DQB1; roughly 500 for DQA1; over 600 for DPA1; roughly 450 for DPB1. Of the 398 genotyped donors, more than 75% were placed in the genetic ancestry cluster associated with self-reported Caucasian donors. About 300 gigabases of sequencing data and roughly 90 million unique TCR sequences were included in an early release covering several hundred HLA-typed donors. Rather than using new phenotypic data, the later analysis identified candidate immune exposures from TCR beta sequences and from how often those sequences occurred across donors. A separate validation cohort of some 130 different subjects was used in addition to the roughly 700-subject first cohort. Using immunosequencing, the study profiled T cell repertoires from fewer than 700 subjects and related those repertoires to cytomegalovirus serostatus. The study combined high-throughput TCR immunosequencing, statistical association of individual TCRs with disease status, and machine learning to predict cytomegalovirus infection status. In a later analysis, previously published TCR beta repertoires from hundreds of donors were re-analyzed and high-resolution HLA genotyping was added so that TCR occurrence patterns could be studied. The study was designed to test whether signatures of past pathogen exposure could be identified by cataloging public T cell receptors. Among about 360 genotyped donors of the cohort, an average of 235,054 unique TCR beta nucleotide sequences were sequenced per donor, around a sixth of them non-productive. All discovery cohort repertoires had been generated using a single sequencing platform. Because of strong linkage in the cohort, roughly five DR-DQ haplotypes were treated as single units for association and clustering. Class I and class II HLA loci were covered by the typing at four-digit resolution. A later genetic analysis took genome-wide SNP genotypes for about 55% of the 666 donors and used that subset as a discovery cohort. Donor age, sex, ethnicity and CMV serostatus were compiled together with the repertoire data. The paper's findings and limits, for the study overall: The cohort was sequenced for TCR beta chains only, and without alpha or paired-chain data the features that could be detected were limited. Across donors, most TCR sequences were observed very rarely, whereas some public TCRs were present in many individuals. When HLA alleles, especially DR and DQ, strongly co-occurred, TCR associations were difficult to assign to individual alleles. The presence/absence analyses assumed that sequencing depth was roughly uniform across donors, and that assumption may not be true. According to the authors, the approach could potentially be generalized to other disease states and immunological phenotypes. Three of the identified cytomegalovirus-associated TCR beta chains were confirmed in vitro to be specific for cytomegalovirus antigens. At a false discovery rate of 0.05, a later analysis linked some 17,000 TCR beta sequences to specific HLA alleles. In both the original and validation cohorts, the classifier was reported to diagnose cytomegalovirus status with high specificity and sensitivity. A later genetic analysis associated a missense DCLRE1C variant with V-gene and J-gene trimming of TCR beta chains, and an independent cohort replicated the association. A further reported finding was that TCR beta sequences accurately predicted the HLA-A and HLA-B alleles for most subjects in the first cohort. The only immune exposure information available for the cohort was CMV serostatus. According to a later genetic analysis, donors in an Asian-associated ancestry cluster had fewer N-insertions in productive TCRs than the approximately 710-donor mean. In an earlier analysis of 587 of the donors, most TCR beta V segments were observed in productive rearrangements about 87% or about 30% of the time, broadly matching IMGT annotations. Correlated functional status among segregating V segments might be attributable to linkage disequilibrium, but an unknown experimental factor could not be ruled out. HLA typing was unavailable for some donors at each locus, so association tests used only the typed subset. According to a later analysis, TCR association rates differed among HLA loci, with DRB1 alleles showing the most associated TCRs and HLA-C alleles showing the fewest. A later analysis found that most CMV-associated TCR beta chains appeared HLA-restricted, with HLA associations seemingly driven largely by CMV exposure. In a later analysis, HLA-associated TCR beta chains were found to be more clonally expanded and to have lower generation probabilities than equally common non-associated chains. A total of 150 to 200 TCR beta chains were listed by the study as associated with cytomegalovirus. Several of the top co-occurrence clusters appeared to be linked to parvovirus B19, influenza, CMV and Epstein-Barr virus, according to a later analysis. The earlier analysis of 587 of the donors excluded some 15 rarely observed V segments, including chromosome 9 orphons, because counts were too low. A group of highly shared sequence variants was considered likely to be a technical artifact of the sequencing pipeline.

Points on this clone: What antigen it recognizes has not been identified.

Preparation of the library involved the immunoSEQ multiplex PCR assay. A mixture of 60 forward primers for TCR Vbeta segments and 13 reverse primers for TCR Jbeta segments was used in the multiplex PCR. Amplification of the CDR3 region of rearranged TCR beta genes was performed with a multiplex PCR assay on genomic DNA. On the Illumina HiSeq System, the amplified TCR beta libraries were sequenced as 87-base-pair reads. Per the authors' processing: Across the 670 or so repertoires, a later analysis counted 75 million to 90 million unique TCR beta chains, roughly 11 million of which were shared by at least two donors. Raw reads were error-corrected and collapsed into unique sequences by a nearest-neighbor algorithm in which closely related sequences were merged to remove PCR and sequencing errors. V, D and J gene segments were assigned by aligning CDR3 sequences to IMGT reference sequences. For a sequence to be retained, at least a six-nucleotide match to both a V gene segment and a J gene segment was required. Rearrangements were classified as productive when the CDR3 lacked stop codons and remained in frame with V and J, and all other rearrangements were classified as non-productive. Following IMGT convention, CDR3 was defined as the stretch from the second conserved V-encoded cysteine up to the conserved J-encoded phenylalanine. The earlier analysis of 587 of the donors excluded sequences that lacked an unambiguous match to a single V gene segment. In an earlier analysis of several hundred of the donors, V segments were called functional above 56.7% productive rearrangements and were called segregating when the between-donor standard deviation exceeded 5%. A statistical classification framework was developed to diagnose cytomegalovirus status using the catalog of TCR beta chain sequences. A later analysis assigned V and J genes by comparing TCR nucleotide sequences with IMGT/GENE-DB human TR gene sequences. A later analysis assigned CDR3 sequences and most-parsimonious VDJ recombination scenarios with the TCRdist pipeline. A later analysis defined each TCR beta chain by its CDR3 amino acid sequence plus V-gene family, and excluded reads lacking a unique V-gene family. As a way to deal with suspected cross-contamination and a sequencing artifact, a later analysis dropped 640 or so nucleotide sequences that were highly shared and had low generation probability. In a later analysis, a clonal expansion index for each public chain was calculated from normalized within-repertoire ranks of inferred template counts. A later analysis computed generation probabilities with a VDJ recombination model fitted to out-of-frame rearrangements, and checked the results against IGoR. A later analysis scored TCR-TCR, TCR-HLA and TCR-CMV co-occurrence with hypergeometric tests, applying a repertoire-size bias correction to TCR pairs. In a later analysis, false discovery rates were estimated by permuting HLA or CMV assignments 20 times. In a later analysis, co-occurring TCRs were grouped using DBSCAN, with TCRdist sequence similarity added in when clustering inside HLA-allele-positive subsets. For co-occurrence clustering, repertoires with fewer than 30,000 or more than 120,000 public chains were excluded, along with a handful of repertoires with anomalous nucleotide sharing. Entries here come from immuneACCESS through TCRdb and include only in-frame sequences with V and J called. Some clones fail to appear in such tables; in the studies checked, an unresolved V gene covers under half of the shortfall, and the cause of the remainder is unknown. V and J calls and clone size come straight from that table; D and trimming were deduced from the DNA. The table of this sample itemizes approximately 93,000 clones. In total, the top ten clones hold 3% to 4% of the sample.

The cohort was made up of approximately 700 healthy bone marrow donors. Cohort members were all nominally healthy when sampled, although unrecorded immune exposures were likely present. The donor was CMV seronegative and belonged to the group of under 400 seronegative cohort members. Each donor provided a peripheral blood sample, and peripheral blood mononuclear cells were used for TCR beta sequencing. The Qiagen DNeasy Blood Extraction Kit was used to extract genomic DNA from the blood cell samples. The material sequenced was PBMCs. The clonotype comes from a woman aged 30 to 39 in good health and CMV-seronegative.

The DNA is as follows: TGTGCCAGCAGACTTGGTGAGACCCAGTACTTC. The translation is CASRLGETQYF. Here the chain combines TRBV27 and TRBJ2-5; too little of a D gene remains to name it. Looking up the germline V gene (reference sequence) yields CDR1 MNHEY and CDR2 SMNVEV. A distance of 7 bases separates the germline ends of V and J, which lose 6 bases and 5 bases respectively. Its CDR3 holds 11 amino acids, cysteine through phenylalanine. Just CDR3 DNA is preserved here, 33 bases in frame from base 1.